Following are 7 T cell receptor beta chains from one sample sequenced in a study of T cell repertoires in cytomegalovirus infection. One entry per CDR3 protein results from TCRdb running MiXCR on the reads. The table lists roughly 280,000 distinct CDR3 sequences, roughly 21% of them singletons. Their target antigens are unknown. The sequencing here drew on cultured PBMCs, taken from culture after CMV antigen stimulation. Receptors were obtained from a human donor in good health (CMV status not recorded). Some clones in this sample may be carry-over from other donors' samples.

This chain uses TRBV6-5 with TRBJ2-7; tentatively, D is TRBD1 (6 bases). V was trimmed by 0 bases and J by 7 bases, leaving 13 bases between them. Germline V gene lookup returns CDR1 MNHEY and CDR2 SVGAGI. CDR3 length: 14 residues. CDR3 in amino acids: CASSYSQGAGEQYV. Here the CDR3 DNA reads TGTGCCAGCAGTTACTCACAGGGAGCTGGAGAGCAGTACGTC.

In this sample, this clonotype turned up a few times. The chain combines TRBV7-9 with TRBJ2-1, with 11 bases that match TRBD1. This CDR3 has 16 amino acids. After removal of 5 bases from V and 5 bases from J, the junction contained 8 bases not matched to a gene. CDR1 is SEHNR and CDR2 is FQNEAQ in the germline V gene (reference sequence). In nucleotides, the CDR3 is TGTGCCAGCAGCGCAAGCGGGACAGGGGGGCACAATGAGCAGTTCTTC. This gives the protein CASSASGTGGHNEQFF.

The V and J genes are TRBV28 and TRBJ2-7, with 9 positions matching TRBD2. V trimming: 8 bases; J trimming: 4 bases; junction bases outside the gene matches: 6. This CDR3 spans 13 amino acids. CDR1 and CDR2 (germline): MDHEN, SYDVKM. In nucleotides, the CDR3 is TGTGCCAGCCATAGCGGGAGCCCATACGAGCAGTACGTC. This codes for CASHSGSPYEQYV.

This clonotype occurred a few times. This chain connects TRBV24-1 to TRBJ2-5, with 9 bases lining up with TRBD2. The CDR3 has 16 amino acids. J lost 5 bases, V lost 4 bases, and 10 bases had no gene match. Germline values: CDR1 KGHDR, CDR2 SFDVKD. CDR3 DNA: TGTGCCACCAGTGAAATAGCGGGAGAGGCCGGGGAGACCCAGTACTTC. It codes for CATSEIAGEAGETQYF.

This clonotype has a handful of counts. V and J are TRBV19 and TRBJ1-1; 9 nucleotides match TRBD1. The CDR3 covers 14 residues. CDR1 is LNHDA, CDR2 SQIVND, per germline (reference sequence). The trim removed 6 bases at V and 5 bases at J, leaving 7 bases unmatched. CDR3 amino acids: CASRAQGARTEAFF. The CDR3 DNA follows: TGTGCCAGTAGAGCACAGGGGGCGAGGACTGAAGCTTTCTTT.

The CDR3 bases are TGCAGCGTGGCCGACAGGGTTAACACCGGGGAGCTGTTTTTT. Translated: CSVADRVNTGELFF. The chain couples TRBV29-1 to TRBJ2-2; 7 positions match TRBD1. This CDR3 contains 14 residues. Losses at the gene ends were 6 bases for V and 2 bases for J; bases not matched to a gene: 6. In germline, CDR1 is SQVTM, CDR2 ANQGSEA.

This clonotype turned up a few times. V usage is TRBV11-2 and J usage is TRBJ1-3; D remains unclear. The ends were cut back, 1 base at V and 0 bases at J, with 7 bases in the middle. CDR1 is SGHAT, CDR2 FQNNGV, per germline. The length of the CDR3 is 15 residues. The CDR3 loop is CASSLVRSSGNTIYF. CDR3 DNA sequence: TGTGCCAGCAGCTTAGTCAGGAGCTCTGGAAACACCATATATTTT.